The subject of this entry is one TCR beta chain. This sample stems from a study of beta chain features in type 1 diabetes. The investigators reverse transcribed all of the isolated RNA, so they sequenced expressed TCRB transcripts. Here immunoSEQ multiplex PCR was the method, and the copy in TCRdb shows in-frame clones only, minus some. The data hold 130,000 to 150,000 clones, with about 44% observed a single time. CDR3 length: 15 amino acids. The germline V gene has CDR1 ENHRY and CDR2 SYGVKD. V lost 10 bases, J lost 0 bases, and 6 bases stayed unmatched. The sequence was obtained from a man younger than 35 in good health. The sample taken for sequencing was Tregs from blood. V and J are TRBV10-3 and TRBJ2-6, with 7 bases identical to TRBD1. CDR3 amino acids: CATRDSSSGANVLTF. The CDR3 DNA reads TGTGCCACTCGGGACAGCTCCTCTGGGGCCAACGTCCTGACTTTC.